A selection of T cell receptor beta chains follows, all from one sample in a study of tumor-infiltrating lymphocytes in localized non-small cell lung cancer. Method: immunoSEQ multiplex PCR; TCRdb's copy keeps in-frame clones and lacks some. The top ten clones hold 9% of a sample with around 6,500 clones, around 73% of them seen once. The sequenced material came from lung tumor tissue. The source of these receptors is a human donor with non-small cell lung cancer. Each CDR3 is given with its conserved first and last residue. Each record gives: V gene, CDR3 length, J gene, clone size, D gene, CDR3 DNA, CDR3 protein. The D gene is left open where the match is weak. Clone size is given for some rows only: seen once, a few or many times, or a class if the clone is expanded.

>TRBV6-1|14|TRBJ2-3|NA|NA
TGTGCCAGCAGTGGCCTAGCGAGCACAGATACGCAGTATTTT
CASSGLASTDTQYF
>TRBV30|15|TRBJ2-1|NA|TRBD2
TGTGCCTGGAGTACTACGGGACTAGCGAGCCATGAGCAGTTCTTC
CAWSTTGLASHEQFF
>TRBV2|14|TRBJ2-7|once|TRBD1
TGTGCCAGCAGTGAGACAGGGGAATCGGACGAGCAGTACTTC
CASSETGESDEQYF
>TRBV5-1|13|TRBJ1-5|NA|NA
TGCGCCAGCAGCTTGGAAGGATTCCAGCCCCAGCATTTT
CASSLEGFQPQHF
>TRBV11-2|15|TRBJ2-7|NA|NA
TGTGCCAGCAGCTCTCTTAGTCCAAACTCCTACGAGCAGTACTTC
CASSSLSPNSYEQYF
>TRBV7-6|13|TRBJ1-6|NA|NA
TGTGCCAGCAGCTCCCCTACCAATTCACCCCTCCACTTT
CASSSPTNSPLHF
>TRBV18|15|TRBJ1-1|NA|NA
TGTGCCAGCTCACCTACTTCAGGGGTGTTCGCTGAAGCTTTCTTT
CASSPTSGVFAEAFF
>TRBV30|12|TRBJ2-3|NA|NA
TGTGCCTGGAGTTGCAGGCGGGATACGCAGTATTTT
CAWSCRRDTQYF
>TRBV5-1|14|TRBJ1-3|NA|NA
TGCGCCAGCAGCTTGACAGTCTCTGGAAACACCATATATTTT
CASSLTVSGNTIYF
>TRBV30|14|TRBJ1-6|NA|NA
TGTGCCTGGAGTGCCGGGGTAGGACATTCACCCCTCCACTTT
CAWSAGVGHSPLHF
>TRBV11-3|11|TRBJ2-1|NA|NA
TGTGCCAGCAGCGGAGACAATGAGCAGTTCTTC
CASSGDNEQFF
>TRBV4-1|16|TRBJ2-2|NA|TRBD1
TGCGCCAGCAGCCAACAGTGGGACAGGGCAGGCGGGGAGCTGTTTTTT
CASSQQWDRAGGELFF
>TRBV19|13|TRBJ2-3|NA|NA
TGTGCCAGTAGCTACACCATCACAGATACGCAGTATTTT
CASSYTITDTQYF
>TRBV10-3|14|TRBJ1-2|once|TRBD1
TGTGCCATCAGTGAGGGTCAGGGGGACTATGGCTACACCTTC
CAISEGQGDYGYTF
>TRBV28|14|TRBJ1-1|few|NA
TGTGCCAGCAGTCTCAGAACTGGGGGGACTGAAGCTTTCTTT
CASSLRTGGTEAFF
>TRBV4-2|17|TRBJ2-1|NA|TRBD1
TGTGCCAGCAGCCAAGTAAGCGAGACAGGGGGCTTCAATGAGCAGTTCTTC
CASSQVSETGGFNEQFF
>TRBV6-5|14|TRBJ1-4|NA|NA
TGTGCCAGCGGGAGGGGTGCAACTAATGAAAAACTGTTTTTT
CASGRGATNEKLFF
>TRBV29-1|14|TRBJ1-5|NA|NA
TGCAGCGTTGGAACAGGTGGGGGCAATCAGCCCCAGCATTTT
CSVGTGGGNQPQHF
>TRBV9|13|TRBJ1-1|NA|NA
TGTGCCAGCAGCGTACGGTTCGGGGGAAGAGCTTTCTTT
CASSVRFGGRAFF
>TRBV5-1|13|TRBJ2-1|NA|NA
TGCGCCAGCAGCTCGGGACCAAACAATGAGCAGTTCTTC
CASSSGPNNEQFF
>TRBV19|11|TRBJ2-6|NA|NA
TGTGCCACCCTCCTCCACAACGTCCTGACTTTC
CATLLHNVLTF
>TRBV28|17|TRBJ1-5|NA|NA
TGTGCCAGCAGTACCCGGGGGGCTACATCTCTCGGTCAGCCCCAGCATTTT
CASSTRGATSLGQPQHF
>TRBV30|11|TRBJ2-3|once|NA
TGTGCCTGGAGTCAAGGAGGTACGCAGTATTTT
CAWSQGGTQYF
>TRBV5-6|15|TRBJ1-5|once|NA
TGTGCCAGCAGCTTGGAGGGTTATAGCAATCAGCCCCAGCATTTT
CASSLEGYSNQPQHF
>TRBV6-5|12|TRBJ2-7|NA|NA
TGTGCCAGCGGTAGAACAGAGTACGAGCAGTACTTC
CASGRTEYEQYF
>TRBV30|11|TRBJ1-2|NA|NA
TGTGCCTGGAGTTCCAGGGCTGGCTACACCTTC
CAWSSRAGYTF
>TRBV19|14|TRBJ1-5|NA|NA
TGTGCCAGTAAAGTAGGGGATAGCAATCAGCCCCAGCATTTT
CASKVGDSNQPQHF
>TRBV4-2|14|TRBJ1-2|few|NA
TGTGCCAGCAGCCAAGCTGAGACAGCTTATGGCTACACCTTC
CASSQAETAYGYTF
>TRBV5-8|16|TRBJ1-2|NA|TRBD1
TGTGCCAGCAGCTTCTATCCGGGACAGGGATCGGCTGGCTACACCTTC
CASSFYPGQGSAGYTF
>TRBV7-2|15|TRBJ2-7|NA|TRBD1
TGTGCCAGCAGCTACGGGACAGGGGGCAACTACGAGCAGTACTTC
CASSYGTGGNYEQYF
>TRBV7-3|16|TRBJ1-1|NA|NA
TGTGCCAGCAGCCCCGGGGGGGGTCAGAACCAAGGACAAGCTTTCTTT
CASSPGGGQNQGQAFF
>TRBV18|12|TRBJ2-1|once|NA
TGTGCCAGCTCAAAGACGACTAGGCCGCAGTTCTTC
CASSKTTRPQFF
>TRBV30|13|TRBJ2-5|NA|TRBD2
TGTGCCTGGGCGGGAGGGTCACAAGAGACCCAGTACTTC
CAWAGGSQETQYF
>TRBV30|14|TRBJ1-4|NA|TRBD1
TGTGCCTGGACTAGGGGGCTAGCTAATGAAAAACTGTTTTTT
CAWTRGLANEKLFF
>TRBV6-6|14|TRBJ1-4|NA|NA
TGTGCCAGCAGTACGGGACCCTCTAATGAAAAACTGTTTTTT
CASSTGPSNEKLFF
>TRBV28|16|TRBJ1-2|few|NA
TGTGCCAGCAGTTTATGGGTTCAGGGGCGAGACGATGGCTACACCTTC
CASSLWVQGRDDGYTF
>TRBV11-2|15|TRBJ2-5|NA|NA
TGTGCCAGCAGCTTAAATGGCGTAAGCCAAGAGACCCAGTACTTC
CASSLNGVSQETQYF
>TRBV5-6|16|TRBJ1-2|NA|NA
TGTGCCAGCAGCTGGGAGGAGAAGGGAACTTTATATGGCTACACCTTC
CASSWEEKGTLYGYTF
>TRBV6-1|12|TRBJ1-2|NA|NA
TGTGCCAGCACTTTGGACAACTATGGCTACACCTTC
CASTLDNYGYTF
>TRBV7-9|11|TRBJ2-7|few|NA
TGTGCCAGCAGCTTAACCCACGAGCAGTACTTC
CASSLTHEQYF
>TRBV4-2|18|TRBJ2-3|NA|NA
TGTGCCAGCAGCCTAAACCCCCTGGGGGGAGCCAGCACAGATACGCAGTATTTT
CASSLNPLGGASTDTQYF
>TRBV19|14|TRBJ1-1|few|TRBD1
TGTGCCAGTAGTAGACAGGGCGGGAACACTGAAGCTTTCTTT
CASSRQGGNTEAFF
>TRBV6-1|14|TRBJ2-7|once|NA
TGTGCCAGCAGTGAAGGGGACTCCTCTTACGAGCAGTACTTC
CASSEGDSSYEQYF
>TRBV7-3|12|TRBJ2-2|NA|NA
TGTGCCAGCCGGTCGTACACCGGGGAGCTGTTTTTT
CASRSYTGELFF
>TRBV7-9|14|TRBJ1-1|NA|TRBD1
TGTGCCAGCAGCTCAACAGGGGGTGGCACTGAAGCTTTCTTT
CASSSTGGGTEAFF
>TRBV5-1|16|TRBJ2-3|NA|TRBD2
TGCGCCAGCAGCTCAACGACTAGCGGCAGCACAGATACGCAGTATTTT
CASSSTTSGSTDTQYF
>TRBV14|14|TRBJ2-1|NA|TRBD2
TGTGCCAGCAGAATAAGCGGGAGCCGAAATGAGCAGTTCTTC
CASRISGSRNEQFF
>TRBV20-1|10|TRBJ2-4|few|NA
TGCAGTGCTAGTCCGGGACCGCAGTACTTC
CSASPGPQYF
>TRBV30|15|TRBJ1-1|once|NA
TGTGCCTCCTCGGGACGGGGTACCGGCTGGGCTGAAGCTTTCTTT
CASSGRGTGWAEAFF
>TRBV7-9|16|TRBJ1-3|NA|NA
TGTGCCAGCAGCTTAGTTCAAGGGGTGCTTGGAAACACCATATATTTT
CASSLVQGVLGNTIYF
>TRBV30|12|TRBJ2-5|few|NA
TGTGCCCGGGGAGGGGGTCCGGGGACCCAGTACTTC
CARGGGPGTQYF
>TRBV4-1|15|TRBJ1-1|NA|NA
TGCGCCAGCAGCCGCAGGGACAACCGGAACACTGAAGCTTTCTTT
CASSRRDNRNTEAFF